The clone carrying this TCR beta chain ranks as medium-sized in terms of frequency. Its antigen is undetermined. The libraries of TRB cDNA were constructed through 5' RACE using UMI labels. For each CDR3 protein, TCRdb gives one entry from its re-call of the 5' RACE reads, without DNA. The sample totals about 6,000 distinct CDR3 sequences. This CDR3 spans 17 amino acids. Germline CDR1 is DFQATT and CDR2 is SNEGSKA (reference sequence). Triplicates of 300,000 or so cells were sorted from each CD8+ T cell subset. The entry originates in a study of CXCR3-negative and CXCR3-positive naive CD8 T cells. Study overall: Per library, roughly 1.5 +/- 0.3 million reads; about 135 million TRB reads overall.

Study observations and caveats: In CXCR3-positive naive cells, the TRB CDR3s were more hydrophobic than in CXCR3-negative naive cells.

The specimen sequenced was naive CXCR3+ CD8+ T cells from blood. The subset was: CD45RO-CCR7+CD27+CD95- naive CD8+ T cells expressing CXCR3 (TNR3+). The chain couples TRBV20-1 to TRBJ1-5; the D call of TRBD1 rests on TCRdb alone, since no DNA is present to check it. The TCR comes from a human donor in good health. Some clones in this sample may be carry-over from other donors' samples. Here the CDR3 reads CSARDRRQGVSNQPQHF.